Shown below are 14 T cell receptor beta chains from a single sample sequenced in a study of cytomegalovirus exposure and HLA in healthy donors. PCR used 60 Vbeta primers and 13 Jbeta primers. The repertoire was sequenced with immunoSEQ multiplex PCR; TCRdb's copy has only in-frame clones and lacks some. The sample has more than 95,000 clones. The sample consisted of PBMCs. Receptors originate from a man under 40 in good health and CMV-seronegative.

The chain joins TRBV4-1 to TRBJ1-1; D not certain. V was shortened by 0 bases and J by 2 bases, with 10 bases between the two germline ends. This CDR3 comprises 15 residues. Germline assignment: CDR1 MGHRA and CDR2 YSYEKL. CDR3 bases: TGCGCCAGCAGCCAAGATATAGCAGTTAACACTGAAGCTTTCTTT. It specifies CASSQDIAVNTEAFF.

J is TRBJ2-7 and V is TRBV27; TRBD2 aligns across 10 bases. The CDR3 has 16 amino acids. Losses at the gene ends were 5 bases for V and 1 base for J; bases not matched to a gene: 8. Germline V gene lookup returns CDR1 MNHEY and CDR2 SMNVEV (reference sequence). The CDR3 spells CASSKRLAGGSYEQYF. The CDR3 DNA follows: TGTGCCAGCAGTAAGCGATTAGCGGGAGGTTCCTACGAGCAGTACTTC.

J is TRBJ1-1 and V is TRBV10-3; 10 positions match TRBD1. V shed 2 bases and J 5 bases; nucleotides not matched to a gene: 5. CDR3 size: 15 residues. Germline V gene sequence: CDR1 ENHRY, CDR2 SYGVKD. Here the CDR3 reads CAISEDRGLGTEAFF. The CDR3 DNA follows: TGTGCCATCAGTGAGGACAGGGGGCTAGGGACTGAAGCTTTCTTT.

This rearrangement joins TRBV4-3 to TRBJ2-7, with D maybe TRBD2 (5 bases). The V end was cut by 3 bases, the J end by 4 bases, with 16 bases between. The CDR3 runs 15 residues. Germline V gives CDR1 LGHNA, CDR2 YSLEER. The CDR3 region has the DNA TGCGCCAGCAGCCAGGACTGGGGTGTAGGGTACGAGCAGTACTTC. It specifies CASSQDWGVGYEQYF.

The chain uses TRBV11-1 and TRBJ2-1, with 12 bases that match TRBD2. V lost 4 bases to trimming and J lost 7 bases; unmatched junction nucleotides: 5. Germline lookup yields CDR1 SGHAT and CDR2 FQDESV (reference sequence). The CDR3 contains 15 residues. CDR3 in amino acids: CASSSRTSGMNEQFF. The CDR3 DNA reads TGTGCCAGCAGCTCTCGGACTAGCGGGATGAATGAGCAGTTCTTC.

This chain links TRBV4-1 with TRBJ2-7; 7 bases are a match to TRBD2. Trimming removed 2 bases from V and 5 bases from J; junction bases left unmatched: 15. CDR1 and CDR2 (germline): MGHRA, YSYEKL. This CDR3 is 17 amino acids long. The CDR3: CASSQKFPPGGSHEQYF. The CDR3 DNA reads TGCGCCAGCAGCCAAAAATTCCCCCCTGGCGGGAGCCACGAGCAGTACTTC.

The rearrangement uses TRBV30 and TRBJ2-7; perhaps TRBD1 as D (6 bases). CDR3 length: 11 amino acids. The germline V and J ends were trimmed by 5 bases and 4 bases, with 9 bases remaining between them. CDR1 GTSNPN and CDR2 SVGIG come from the germline V gene (reference sequence). The CDR3 DNA is TGTGCCTGGGGGCAGGGGTACGAGCAGTACTTC. Protein product: CAWGQGYEQYF.

This chain links TRBV19 with TRBJ1-1; tentatively, D is TRBD1 (6 bases). CDR3 length equals 14 residues. Germline assignment: CDR1 LNHDA and CDR2 SQIVND (reference sequence). The V end was cut by 4 bases, the J end by 1 base, with 10 bases between. CDR3 amino acids: CASSKDRKNTEAFF. In DNA form, the CDR3 reads TGTGCCAGTAGTAAGGACAGAAAGAACACTGAAGCTTTCTTT.

The chain uses TRBV2 and TRBJ1-5; D gene uncertain. V dropped 8 bases and J dropped 1 base, with 15 bases sitting between them. Germline values: CDR1 SNHLY, CDR2 FYNNEI. There are 15 residues in the CDR3. The CDR3 bases are TGTGCCAGCCGACCTGACTGGCGGAGCAATCAGCCCCAGCATTTT. Translated, it gives CASRPDWRSNQPQHF.

The gene calls are TRBV6-1 and TRBJ2-7, with TRBD1 matching over 7 bases. Germline CDR1 reads MNHNS; CDR2 reads SASEGT. The CDR3 length is 13 residues. Germline trimming cut 7 bases from V and 2 bases from J; bases unmatched to any gene: 5. The CDR3 sequence is CASNRDRTYEQYF. CDR3 coding DNA: TGTGCCAGCAACCGGGACAGAACCTACGAGCAGTACTTC.

The chain is built from TRBV9 and TRBJ2-7; 9 bases match TRBD1. Looked up from germline, CDR1 is SGDLS and CDR2 is YYNGEE. This CDR3 spans 15 amino acids. With V trimmed by 4 bases and J by 3 bases, 8 bases remained unmatched. The CDR3 here is CASSPGQGRGYEQYF. The CDR3 nucleotides are TGTGCCAGCAGCCCAGGACAGGGGAGAGGCTACGAGCAGTACTTC.

This chain joins TRBV19 and TRBJ1-2; 8 nucleotides agree with TRBD1. The ends lost 6 bases at V and 5 bases at J; junction bases unmatched: 5. In germline, CDR1 is LNHDA, CDR2 SQIVND (reference sequence). The CDR3 has 13 amino acids. The CDR3 region is CASRQGADYGYTF. The CDR3 nucleotides read TGTGCCAGTAGGCAGGGGGCCGATTATGGCTACACCTTC.

The chain links TRBV6-6 to TRBJ2-3, with 8 bases matching TRBD2. This CDR3 has 14 amino acids. Germline lookup yields CDR1 MNHNY and CDR2 SVGAGI (reference sequence). With 6 bases clipped from V and 2 bases from J, the junction kept 4 bases outside the gene matches. CDR3 residues: CASSRGRPTDTQYF. CDR3 sequence (DNA): TGTGCCAGCAGCCGCGGGAGGCCCACAGATACGCAGTATTTT.

The chain employs TRBV28 and TRBJ2-2; possibly TRBD2 for D (6 bases). Germline assignment: CDR1 MDHEN and CDR2 SYDVKM. The ends were cut back, 5 bases at V and 5 bases at J, with 12 bases in the middle. The CDR3 totals 14 residues. The CDR3: CASSPGLLTGELFF. In nucleotides, the CDR3 is TGTGCCAGCAGTCCGGGACTGCTAACCGGGGAGCTGTTTTTT.